This T cell receptor beta chain was captured by sequencing in a study of T-cell reconstitution after alpha-beta-depleted transplantation in children. General observations from the study: By about two months after transplant, alpha-beta T cells reportedly arose from several hundred graft clones that had expanded. At day 60, the high TCRbeta diversity found in some patients originated from recipient T cells and thymic progenitors that had survived. Among T cells one year after transplant, newly produced cells accounted for most counts and diversity.

The TCRbeta library incorporated unique molecular identifiers. TCRdb reprocessed the PCR reads via MiXCR and lists one record per CDR3 protein. The top ten hold around 43% of the sample, which has about 340,000 distinct CDR3 sequences, 16% seen once. The junction had 15 bases not matched to a gene; V was cut back by 3 bases and J by 2 bases. The CDR3 runs to 20 residues. Per germline, CDR1 SGHAT and CDR2 FQNNGV. Comments on this clonotype: Its target is not known.

The receptor was derived from a male patient between 2 and 9 years old who had a stem cell transplant for acute lymphoblastic leukemia, so the T cells may come from the graft donor. This material consisted of PBMCs, mostly from graft donor cells, taken 360 days after TCRalphabeta/CD19-depleted stem cell transplant. J is TRBJ2-7 and V is TRBV11-2; 14 bases are a match to TRBD2. CDR3 DNA: TGTGCCAGCAGCTTGAAACAACCGGGACTAGCGGGAGCGGAACCCTACGAGCAGTACTTC. Translated, it gives CASSLKQPGLAGAEPYEQYF.